Each of the 17 T cell receptor beta chains below was sequenced from the same sample in a study of shared clonotypes between healthy human individuals. TCRdb keeps only in-frame clones here, not all; method: immunoSEQ multiplex PCR. The profile shows about 670,000 clones, about 78% of them singletons. Sequencing was done on a sample of memory CD4+ T cells sorted from blood. Subset reported: CD45RA-negative fraction. These receptors were obtained from a woman in her thirties in good health.

This clone was detected ten times or more. The CDR3 reads CASSPWTRGGPDTQYF. In nucleotides, the CDR3 is TGCGCCAGCAGCCCCTGGACTAGGGGGGGCCCAGATACGCAGTATTTT. V usage is TRBV4-1 and J usage is TRBJ2-3, with D possibly being TRBD2 (7 bases). Germline lookup yields CDR1 MGHRA and CDR2 YSYEKL. This CDR3 has 16 residues. Trimming cost V 4 bases and J 4 bases, with 18 bases left between them.

This clone was counted a single time. The rearrangement joins TRBV15 to TRBJ1-1; D remains unclear. The germline V gene has CDR1 LNHNV and CDR2 YYDKDF (reference sequence). The germline V and J ends were trimmed by 0 bases and 2 bases, with 13 bases remaining between them. The CDR3 contains 16 residues. CDR3 loop: CATSRDARRINTEAFF. The CDR3 DNA sequence: TGTGCCACCAGCAGAGATGCGCGGCGGATAAACACTGAAGCTTTCTTT.

The V call is TRBV27, the J call TRBJ2-5, with D perhaps matching TRBD2 (5 bases). From germline, CDR1 is MNHEY and CDR2 SMNVEV (reference sequence). CDR3 size: 13 residues. V lost 3 bases and J lost 5, with 10 bases in between. DNA of the CDR3: TGTGCCAGCAGTTTCCAAAGCGGTGAGACCCAGTACTTC. Translating gives CASSFQSGETQYF.

This clone has just one count. The V and J genes are TRBV28 and TRBJ1-5; a weak D match, TRBD1 (5 bases). This CDR3 contains 14 residues. Looked up from germline, CDR1 is MDHEN and CDR2 is SYDVKM. Trimming removed 3 bases at V and 5 bases at J, with 11 bases between. CDR3 sequence reads: CASSLPREDQPQHF. CDR3 bases: TGTGCCAGCAGTTTGCCCAGGGAAGATCAGCCCCAGCATTTT.

The chain links TRBV5-8 to TRBJ2-6; D not certain. The CDR3 spans 13 residues. Germline V lookup: CDR1 SGHTS, CDR2 YDEGEE. With 1 base removed from V and 9 bases from J, the gap between germline ends came to 8 bases. CDR3 bases: TGTGCCAGCAGCTTGAACGTCCGCAACGTCCTGACTTTC. Protein: CASSLNVRNVLTF.

The rearrangement uses TRBV18 and TRBJ2-5; D might be TRBD1 (6 bases). The CDR3 contains 11 residues. In germline, CDR1 is KGHSH, CDR2 LQKENI. Trimming left V 8 bases short and J 5 bases short, with 9 bases between. CDR3 residues: CASTRGETQYF. CDR3 bases: TGTGCCAGCACGAGGGGGGAGACCCAGTACTTC.

This chain connects TRBV28 to TRBJ1-1, with 8 bases identical to TRBD1. The CDR3 consists of 15 residues. The J segment lost 4 bases and the V segment lost 4 bases, leaving 8 bases of the junction unmatched. Germline values: CDR1 MDHEN, CDR2 SYDVKM. This CDR3 is CASSSPGQARTEAFF. CDR3 nucleotides: TGTGCCAGCAGTTCACCGGGACAGGCCCGCACTGAAGCTTTCTTT.

This clone turned up a few times. This chain connects TRBV12-5 to TRBJ2-1, with 8 bases fitting TRBD2. The CDR3 has 14 amino acids. The V segment lost 6 bases and the J segment 2 bases; nucleotides outside the gene matches: 3. Germline CDR1 and CDR2: LGHNT and FRNRAP. As DNA, the CDR3 is TGTGCTAGTGGAAGTAGCGGGACCTACAATGAGCAGTTCTTC. Translation gives CASGSSGTYNEQFF.

The chain combines TRBV6-6 with TRBJ1-4, with 9 nucleotides matching TRBD1. The V gene end was trimmed by 7 bases and the J gene end by 8 bases; junction bases not matched to a gene: 8. The CDR3 totals 14 residues. Germline V lookup: CDR1 MNHNY, CDR2 SVGAGI (reference sequence). The chain's CDR3 is CASTRTGAGEKLFF. DNA of the CDR3: TGTGCCAGCACTCGGACAGGGGCGGGAGAAAAACTGTTTTTT.

The chain uses TRBV5-1 and TRBJ1-1; 8 bases map to TRBD1. V was pared by 6 bases and J by 1 base, with 11 bases of the junction left unmatched. This CDR3 is built from 16 residues. Germline lookup yields CDR1 SGHRS and CDR2 YFSETQ. The CDR3 DNA reads as TGCGCCAGCAAGGTGGGGCAGGGGGCTTCGAACACTGAAGCTTTCTTT. Amino acid sequence: CASKVGQGASNTEAFF. Looking up the rest from reference TRBV5-1 and TRBJ1-1 gives the full variable domain: KAGVTQTPRYLIKTRGQQVTLSCSPISGHRSVSWYQQTPGQGLQFLFEYFSETQRNKGNFPGRFSGRQFSNSRSEMNVSTLELGDSALYLCASKVGQGASNTEAFFGQGTRLTVV.

This chain links TRBV10-3 with TRBJ2-1, with 12 bases fitting TRBD2. The ends lost 10 bases at V and 6 bases at J; junction bases unmatched: 7. The length of the CDR3 is 14 residues. The germline V gene encodes CDR1 ENHRY and CDR2 SYGVKD. The CDR3 protein is CATLGLAGLNEQFF. DNA of the CDR3: TGTGCCACGCTCGGACTAGCGGGACTCAATGAGCAGTTCTTC.

Here the CDR3 reads CASSQENYEQYF. The CDR3 DNA sequence: TGTGCCAGCAGCCAAGAAAACTACGAGCAGTACTTC. The chain links TRBV14 to TRBJ2-7; D ambiguous. Germline loops: CDR1 SGHDN, CDR2 FVKESK. The germline V and J ends were trimmed by 0 bases and 3 bases, with 3 bases remaining between them. The length of the CDR3 is 12 residues.

The V gene is TRBV5-1, the J gene TRBJ2-2; a weak D match, TRBD1 (6 bases). The germline V gene has CDR1 SGHRS and CDR2 YFSETQ. The length of the CDR3 is 14 residues. Trimming left V 1 base short and J 7 bases short, with 11 bases between. The DNA of the CDR3 is TGCGCCAGCAGCTTGCGACAGGCGGGCGGGGAGCTGTTTTTT. Translating it yields CASSLRQAGGELFF.

The V call is TRBV2, the J call TRBJ1-5, with D maybe TRBD1 (5 bases). This CDR3 spans 14 amino acids. V was cut by 7 bases and J by 4 bases, with 14 bases left in between. Looked up from germline, CDR1 is SNHLY and CDR2 is FYNNEI. CDR3 in DNA: TGTGCCAGCACAAGATCAGGGCTGAATCAGCCCCAGCATTTT. Protein: CASTRSGLNQPQHF.

The chain links TRBV6-1 to TRBJ2-7; 12 nucleotides line up with TRBD1. Germline V gene lookup returns CDR1 MNHNS and CDR2 SASEGT. The CDR3 length is 15 residues. Unmatched junction bases numbered 4, after V lost 4 bases and J lost 3 bases. This CDR3 is CASSGGQGASYEQYF. The CDR3 DNA reads TGTGCCAGCAGTGGGGGACAGGGGGCGAGCTACGAGCAGTACTTC.

Of note for this clone: This likely reflects a read error, since a far larger clone is one base away. The same CDR3 arises from other DNA sequences in this sample as well. The chain carries TRBV6-1 and TRBJ1-2; D ambiguous. The CDR3 is 14 amino acids. From germline, CDR1 is MNHNS and CDR2 SASEGT. Trimming removed 4 bases at V and 2 bases at J, with 11 bases between. The CDR3 DNA follows: TGTGCCAGCAGTGGCTATAGGGCAAACTATGGCTACACCTTC. It is translated as CASSGYRANYGYTF.

The CDR3 is CASTVENTEAFF. The CDR3 DNA is TGTGCCAGCACAGTAGAGAACACTGAAGCTTTCTTT. The J gene is TRBJ1-1, the V gene TRBV2; D gene uncertain. The CDR3 contains 12 residues. V gave up 7 bases and J gave up 1 base, with 7 bases separating them. Germline V CDR1 and CDR2: SNHLY, FYNNEI. The complete variable domain, with remaining parts taken from reference TRBV2 and TRBJ1-1, reads EPEVTQTPSHQVTQMGQEVILRCVPISNHLYFYWYRQILGQKVEFLVSFYNNEISEKSEIFDDQFSVERPDGSNFTLKIRSTKLEDSAMYFCASTVENTEAFFGQGTRLTVV.